These 2 T cell receptor beta chains came from one sample sequenced in a study of cytomegalovirus exposure and HLA in healthy donors. The PCR made use of 60 Vbeta and 13 Jbeta primers. Profiling relied on immunoSEQ multiplex PCR, and the TCRdb table lists in-frame clones only, not all of them. The sample shows approximately 150,000 clones, roughly 79% of them seen only once. Material: PBMCs. These TCRs come from a woman in her sixties or seventies in good health and CMV-seropositive.

The chain is built from TRBV7-9 and TRBJ2-5, with D unclear. The better agreement between TRBJ2-7 and the DNA end casts doubt on the J call. The germline V gene has CDR1 SEHNR and CDR2 FQNEAQ (reference sequence). This CDR3 region has 17 residues. CDR3 amino acids: CASSTTDSSEPHYEQYF. The CDR3 nucleotides read TGTGCCAGCAGCACTACCGATAGTTCGGAGCCCCACTACGAGCAGTACTTC.

This chain connects TRBV11-1 to TRBJ2-7, with D tentatively TRBD2 (5 bases). Germline CDR1 SGHAT, CDR2 FQDESV (reference sequence). V gave up 5 bases and J gave up 6 bases, with 8 bases separating them. The CDR3 covers 11 residues. CDR3 sequence reads: CASSQTSEQYF. The CDR3 DNA sequence: TGTGCCAGCAGCCAAACTAGCGAGCAGTACTTC. The variable domain in full, completed from reference TRBV11-1 and TRBJ2-7, reads EAEVAQSPRYKITEKSQAVAFWCDPISGHATLYWYRQILGQGPELLVQFQDESVVDDSQLPKDRFSAERLKGVDSTLKIQPAELGDSAMYLCASSQTSEQYFGPGTRLTVT.